The source of this T cell receptor (beta chain) is a study of cytomegalovirus exposure and HLA in healthy donors. Points from the study as a whole: While the bulk of TCR sequences proved rare, some public TCRs turned up in many donors. Donors belonging to an Asian-associated ancestry cluster reportedly showed fewer N-insertions in productive TCRs than the roughly 700-donor mean, according to what a later analysis found. In a later analysis, HLA-associated TCR beta chains were more clonally expanded than equally common others. Differences between HLA loci emerged in a later analysis of TCR association rates, with DRB1 most and HLA-C fewest.

Germline lookup yields CDR1 SGHRS and CDR2 YFSETQ. V was pared by 0 bases and J by 4 bases, with 7 bases of the junction left unmatched. This CDR3 is built from 17 residues. For this clone: Its target is unknown.

The PCR employed 60 Vbeta primers together with 13 Jbeta primers. Sequenced by immunoSEQ multiplex PCR; TCRdb stores in-frame clones only, minus some. In the table there are approximately 240,000 clones, around 80% of which are singletons. The sequence came from a woman in her fifties or sixties in good health and CMV-seropositive. The genes are TRBV5-1 and TRBJ1-2, with TRBD1 identical over 12 bases. The sequenced sample was PBMCs. The CDR3 DNA follows: TGCGCCAGCAGCTTGGACGGGACAGGGGGCGATGGCTATGGCTACACCTTC. Its protein product is CASSLDGTGGDGYGYTF. Variable domain in full (rest from reference TRBV5-1 and TRBJ1-2): KAGVTQTPRYLIKTRGQQVTLSCSPISGHRSVSWYQQTPGQGLQFLFEYFSETQRNKGNFPGRFSGRQFSNSRSEMNVSTLELGDSALYLCASSLDGTGGDGYGYTFGSGTRLTVV.